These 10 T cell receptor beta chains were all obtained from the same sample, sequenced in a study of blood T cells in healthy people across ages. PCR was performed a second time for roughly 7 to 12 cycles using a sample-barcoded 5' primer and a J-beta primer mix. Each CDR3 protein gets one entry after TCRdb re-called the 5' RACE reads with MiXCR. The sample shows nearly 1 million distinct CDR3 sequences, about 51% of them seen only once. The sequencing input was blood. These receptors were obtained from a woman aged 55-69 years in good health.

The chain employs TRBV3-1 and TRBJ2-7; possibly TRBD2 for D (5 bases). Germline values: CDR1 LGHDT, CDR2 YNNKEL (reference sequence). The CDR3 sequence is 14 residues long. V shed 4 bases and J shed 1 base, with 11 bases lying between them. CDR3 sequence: CASSRGLDSYEQYF. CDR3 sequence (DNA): TGTGCCAGCAGCCGAGGACTGGATTCCTACGAGCAGTACTTC.

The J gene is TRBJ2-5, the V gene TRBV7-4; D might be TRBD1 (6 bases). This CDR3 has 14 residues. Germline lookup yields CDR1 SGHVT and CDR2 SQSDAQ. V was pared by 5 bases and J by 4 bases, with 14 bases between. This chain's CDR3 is CASSPRDNPETQYF. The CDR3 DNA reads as TGTGCCAGCAGCCCAAGGGACAACCCAGAGACCCAGTACTTC.

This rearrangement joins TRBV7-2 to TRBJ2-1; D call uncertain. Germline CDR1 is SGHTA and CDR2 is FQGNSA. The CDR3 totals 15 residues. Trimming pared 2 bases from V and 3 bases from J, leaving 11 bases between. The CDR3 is CASSLISGLYNEQFF. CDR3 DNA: TGTGCCAGCAGCTTAATTTCAGGCCTCTACAATGAGCAGTTCTTC.

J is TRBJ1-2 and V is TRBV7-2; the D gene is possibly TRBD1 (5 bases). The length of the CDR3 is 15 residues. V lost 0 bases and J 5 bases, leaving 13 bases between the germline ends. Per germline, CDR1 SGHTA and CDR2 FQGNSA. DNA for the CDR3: TGTGCCAGCAGCTTAGCTCGGGGACCCGCTTATGGCTACACCTTC. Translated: CASSLARGPAYGYTF.

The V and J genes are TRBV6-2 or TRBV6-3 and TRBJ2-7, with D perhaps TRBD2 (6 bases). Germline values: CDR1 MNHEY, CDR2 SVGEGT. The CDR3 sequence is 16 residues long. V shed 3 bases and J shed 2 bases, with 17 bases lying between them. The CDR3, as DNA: TGTGCCAGCAGTTATGGAGGGTCAGGGATACCCTACGAGCAGTACTTC. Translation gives CASSYGGSGIPYEQYF.

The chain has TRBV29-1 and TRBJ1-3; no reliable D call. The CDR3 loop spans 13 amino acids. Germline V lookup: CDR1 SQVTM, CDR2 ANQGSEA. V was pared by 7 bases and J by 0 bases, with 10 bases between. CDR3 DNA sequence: TGCAGCGCCACCTCCTACTCTGGAAACACCATATATTTT. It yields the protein CSATSYSGNTIYF.

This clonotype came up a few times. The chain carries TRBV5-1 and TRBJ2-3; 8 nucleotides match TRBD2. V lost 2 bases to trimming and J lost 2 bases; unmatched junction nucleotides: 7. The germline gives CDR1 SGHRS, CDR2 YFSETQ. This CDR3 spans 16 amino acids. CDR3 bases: TGCGCCAGCAGCTTCCGCGGGACTAGAAACACAGATACGCAGTATTTT. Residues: CASSFRGTRNTDTQYF. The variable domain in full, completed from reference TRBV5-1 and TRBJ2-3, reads KAGVTQTPRYLIKTRGQQVTLSCSPISGHRSVSWYQQTPGQGLQFLFEYFSETQRNKGNFPGRFSGRQFSNSRSEMNVSTLELGDSALYLCASSFRGTRNTDTQYFGPGTRLTVL.

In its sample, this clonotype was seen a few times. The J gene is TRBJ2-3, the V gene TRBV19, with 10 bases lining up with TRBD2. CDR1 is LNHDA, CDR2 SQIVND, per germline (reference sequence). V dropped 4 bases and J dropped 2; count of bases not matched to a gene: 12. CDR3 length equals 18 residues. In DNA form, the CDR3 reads TGTGCCAGTAGTAGAGGCCCTACTAGCGGGGCTATCACAGATACGCAGTATTTT. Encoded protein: CASSRGPTSGAITDTQYF.

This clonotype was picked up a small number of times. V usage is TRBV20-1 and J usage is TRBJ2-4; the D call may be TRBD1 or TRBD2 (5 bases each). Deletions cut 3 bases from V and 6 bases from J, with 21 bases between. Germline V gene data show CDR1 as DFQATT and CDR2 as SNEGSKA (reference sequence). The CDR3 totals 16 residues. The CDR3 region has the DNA TGCAGTGCTAGTGGGGAACCGGGACCCCGGGTAAACATTCAGTACTTC. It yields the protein CSASGEPGPRVNIQYF.

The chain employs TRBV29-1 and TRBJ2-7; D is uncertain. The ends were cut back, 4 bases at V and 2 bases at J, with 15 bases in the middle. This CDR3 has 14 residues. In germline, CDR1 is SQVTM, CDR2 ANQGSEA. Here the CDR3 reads CSVVQVMKTYEQYF. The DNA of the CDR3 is TGCAGCGTTGTCCAGGTGATGAAGACCTACGAGCAGTACTTC.